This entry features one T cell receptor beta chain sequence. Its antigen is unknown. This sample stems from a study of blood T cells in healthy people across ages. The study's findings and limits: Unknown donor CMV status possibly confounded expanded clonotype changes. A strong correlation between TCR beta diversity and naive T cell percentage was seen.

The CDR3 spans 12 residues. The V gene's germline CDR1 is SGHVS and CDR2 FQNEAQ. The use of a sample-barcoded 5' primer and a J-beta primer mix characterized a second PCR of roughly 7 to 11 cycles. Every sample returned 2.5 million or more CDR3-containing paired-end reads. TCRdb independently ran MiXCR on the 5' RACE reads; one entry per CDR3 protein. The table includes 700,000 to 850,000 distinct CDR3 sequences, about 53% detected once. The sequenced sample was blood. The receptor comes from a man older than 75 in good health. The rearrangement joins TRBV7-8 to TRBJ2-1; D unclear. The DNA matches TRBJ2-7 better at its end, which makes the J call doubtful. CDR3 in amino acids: CASSARKEEQYF. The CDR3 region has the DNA TGTGCCAGCAGCGCCCGAAAGGAGGAGCAGTACTTC.